This record covers a single TCR beta chain. What it binds is not known. The entry originates in a study of cytomegalovirus exposure and HLA in healthy donors. Study conclusions and caveats: Cytomegalovirus-associated TCR beta chains were listed, numbering more than 150. According to a later analysis, TCR clusters from the first cohort tended to co-occur in the 120 or so validation repertoires.

Clones were sequenced by immunoSEQ multiplex PCR, and TCRdb holds only the in-frame ones, with some missing. This sample yields 71,000 or so clones, of which about 94% are seen a single time; approximately 0.93% belongs to the top ten. CDR1 is SNHLY and CDR2 is FYNNEI in the germline V gene. The V gene lost 3 bases and the J gene lost 3 bases, with 11 bases spanning the gap. This CDR3 has 14 residues. The V and J genes are TRBV2 and TRBJ1-2, with TRBD1 as a possible D gene (5 bases). Sequencing was done on a sample of PBMCs. The sequence derives from a woman aged 18-29 years in good health and CMV-seronegative. This chain's CDR3 is CASSERTPHYGYTF. CDR3 DNA sequence: TGTGCCAGCAGTGAGAGGACACCACACTATGGCTACACCTTC.